In its sample, the clone carrying this TCR beta chain was seen a few times. TCRdb redid the calling of the RT-PCR reads with MiXCR, one entry per CDR3 protein. The repertoire holds roughly 200,000 distinct CDR3 sequences, with 35% to 45% as singletons. This record comes from a study of patients and donors after allogeneic stem cell transplantation. Unmatched junction bases numbered 8, after V lost 1 base and J lost 5 bases. Germline V CDR1 and CDR2: SGHRS, YFSETQ. The CDR3 is 16 residues long. The sequencing input was blood, either unsorted or a sorted T cell fraction (not recorded which). The rearrangement joins TRBV5-1 to TRBJ1-4; TRBD1 matches 7 bases. The receptor's source is a human donor who was either an allogeneic HSCT recipient or a stem cell or donor lymphocyte infusion donor (not recorded which). It is not recorded whose cells these are; they may come from a transplant donor. This chain's CDR3 is CASSLSGQLENEKLFF. The CDR3 DNA reads TGCGCCAGCAGCTTGTCGGGACAGCTCGAAAATGAAAAACTGTTTTTT. The full variable domain, its missing parts supplied by reference TRBV5-1 and TRBJ1-4, is KAGVTQTPRYLIKTRGQQVTLSCSPISGHRSVSWYQQTPGQGLQFLFEYFSETQRNKGNFPGRFSGRQFSNSRSEMNVSTLELGDSALYLCASSLSGQLENEKLFFGSGTQLSVL.